The 18 T cell receptor beta chains presented below share a single source sample, sequenced in a study of cytomegalovirus exposure and HLA in healthy donors. With 60 Vbeta and 13 Jbeta primers, the PCR was carried out. Assay: immunoSEQ multiplex PCR; the TCRdb copy retains only in-frame clones and omits some. This table has 110,000 to 150,000 clones, roughly 10% appearing once. The sample comprised PBMCs. The receptor source for this set is a male donor in good health and CMV-seronegative.

In this sample, this clone turned up a few times. This rearrangement joins TRBV5-6 to TRBJ1-3; D is unclear. V shed 1 base and J shed 0 bases, with 8 bases lying between them. The CDR3 is made up of 15 amino acids. Germline V gene data show CDR1 as SGHDT and CDR2 as YYEEEE. Written as DNA, the CDR3 is TGTGCCAGCAGCTTGAGGCGGCTCTCTGGAAACACCATATATTTT. It yields the protein CASSLRRLSGNTIYF.

V and J are TRBV28 and TRBJ2-3; TRBD1 matches at 7 bases. Germline loops: CDR1 MDHEN, CDR2 SYDVKM. The CDR3 is 15 residues long. Trimming took 3 bases from V and 2 from J; bases not matched to a gene: 5. CDR3 bases: TGTGCCAGCAGTTTCGACAGGGTGGCCACAGATACGCAGTATTTT. Translation: CASSFDRVATDTQYF.

A few counts support this clone. The genes are TRBV7-6 and TRBJ2-1; possible D gene TRBD2, 6 bases. The CDR3 has 14 amino acids. Deletions cut 3 bases from V and 5 bases from J, with 11 bases between. The germline gives CDR1 SGHVS, CDR2 FNYEAQ. The CDR3 sequence is CASSLGDWDNEQFF. CDR3 in DNA: TGTGCCAGCAGCTTGGGGGACTGGGACAATGAGCAGTTCTTC.

This clone occurred a few times. The gene calls are TRBV7-2 and TRBJ2-5; 8 bases are shared with TRBD2. The J segment lost 5 bases and the V segment lost 5 bases, leaving 7 bases of the junction unmatched. From germline, CDR1 is SGHTA and CDR2 FQGNSA. The CDR3 sequence is 14 residues long. CDR3 sequence (DNA): TGTGCCAGCAGCCCCGGGGGGGCCGGGGAGACCCAGTACTTC. Translating it yields CASSPGGAGETQYF.

V usage is TRBV7-2 and J usage is TRBJ1-2, with TRBD1 matching over 9 bases. From germline, CDR1 is SGHTA and CDR2 FQGNSA. The ends lost 2 bases at V and 8 bases at J; junction bases unmatched: 21. This CDR3 contains 19 residues. The CDR3 sequence is CASSLSAGQGGLAAGGYTF. For the CDR3, the DNA is TGTGCCAGCAGCTTATCGGCGGGACAGGGCGGCCTAGCGGCGGGGGGCTACACCTTC.

This clone was seen only a few times. The chain employs TRBV4-1 and TRBJ2-1, with 10 bases matching TRBD1. Germline assignment: CDR1 MGHRA and CDR2 YSYEKL. The CDR3 is 16 residues long. Trimming took 2 bases from V and 7 from J; bases not matched to a gene: 8. CDR3 DNA sequence: TGCGCCAGCAGCCAACGGGGACAGGGGAGATGGAATGAGCAGTTCTTC. Translated: CASSQRGQGRWNEQFF.

This clone was picked up a small number of times. The gene calls are TRBV29-1 and TRBJ1-1; D is possibly TRBD1 (5 bases). The CDR3 covers 15 residues. Germline values: CDR1 SQVTM, CDR2 ANQGSEA. The ends were cut back, 2 bases at V and 1 base at J, with 14 bases in the middle. The CDR3 region is CSVENWGVGNTEAFF. The DNA for the CDR3 is TGCAGCGTTGAAAATTGGGGGGTTGGGAACACTGAAGCTTTCTTT.

V usage is TRBV5-6 and J usage is TRBJ1-4; 9 positions agree with TRBD1. Germline-derived CDR1 and CDR2 are SGHDT and YYEEEE. V dropped 0 bases and J dropped 6; count of bases not matched to a gene: 0. This CDR3 is 14 amino acids long. The CDR3 region is CASSLGTGDEKLFF. Written as DNA, the CDR3 is TGTGCCAGCAGCTTGGGGACAGGGGATGAAAAACTGTTTTTT.

The chain is built from TRBV19 and TRBJ2-2, with D perhaps TRBD2 (7 bases). Deletions cut 8 bases from V and 2 bases from J, with 24 bases between. Germline values: CDR1 LNHDA, CDR2 SQIVND (reference sequence). CDR3 length: 18 residues. CDR3 sequence (DNA): TGTGCCAGTCGGTACAGGGTTTGGAGCGGGATTAACACCGGGGAGCTGTTTTTT. Protein product: CASRYRVWSGINTGELFF. Together with reference TRBV19 and TRBJ2-2, the CDR3 gives the full variable domain: DGGITQSPKYLFRKEGQNVTLSCEQNLNHDAMYWYRQDPGQGLRLIYYSQIVNDFQKGDIAEGYSVSREKKESFPLTVTSAQKNPTAFYLCASRYRVWSGINTGELFFGEGSRLTVL.

This chain joins TRBV6-4 and TRBJ2-1; TRBD2 agrees at 8 bases. V was pared by 7 bases and J by 1 base, with 3 bases of the junction left unmatched. The CDR3 spans 14 residues. CDR1 is MRHNA and CDR2 is SNTAGT in the germline V gene. The DNA for the CDR3 is TGTGCCAGCAAGCGGGAGTCGTCCTACAATGAGCAGTTCTTC. Translation: CASKRESSYNEQFF.

In this sample, this clone turned up a few times. The rearrangement joins TRBV7-9 to TRBJ1-2; 10 bases map to TRBD1. After removal of 4 bases from V and 2 bases from J, the junction contained 4 bases not matched to a gene. The V gene's germline CDR1 is SEHNR and CDR2 FQNEAQ (reference sequence). The CDR3 spans 15 residues. This chain's CDR3 is CASSYGQGENYGYTF. The CDR3 coding sequence is TGTGCCAGCAGCTACGGACAGGGGGAGAACTATGGCTACACCTTC.

This chain joins TRBV7-9 and TRBJ1-1, with 8 bases lining up with TRBD1. Germline CDR1 reads SEHNR; CDR2 reads FQNEAQ (reference sequence). The V and J ends lost 2 bases and 5 bases, in that order; junction bases with no gene match: 7. The CDR3 sequence is 15 residues long. The CDR3 sequence: CASSLFRGRDTEAFF. The CDR3 nucleotides read TGTGCCAGCAGCTTATTCAGGGGGCGGGATACTGAAGCTTTCTTT.

The J gene is TRBJ1-1, the V gene TRBV21-1; TRBD1, as called in the table, went unchecked against the DNA. TRBV21-1 is described as a pseudogene. This CDR3 region has 13 residues. The CDR3 nucleotides read TGTGCCAGCAGCAACCCGGACAGGCCTGAAGCTTTCTTT. This codes for CASSNPDRPEAFF.

This chain joins TRBV28 and TRBJ2-1; the D gene is possibly TRBD2 (6 bases). The V gene's germline CDR1 is MDHEN and CDR2 SYDVKM. This CDR3 has 16 residues. V lost 2 bases, J lost 4 bases, and 15 bases lay in between. For the CDR3, the DNA is TGTGCCAGCAGTTTAGCCGGGAGTGGTCTATACAATGAGCAGTTCTTC. Translating gives CASSLAGSGLYNEQFF. Based on the CDR3 plus reference TRBV28 and TRBJ2-1, the full variable domain is DVKVTQSSRYLVKRTGEKVFLECVQDMDHENMFWYRQDPGLGLRLIYFSYDVKMKEKGDIPEGYSVSREKKERFSLILESASTNQTSMYLCASSLAGSGLYNEQFFGPGTRLTVL.

This clone has just a few counts. The V gene is TRBV19, the J gene TRBJ1-5; the D is unclear. The germline V gene encodes CDR1 LNHDA and CDR2 SQIVND (reference sequence). V was pared by 5 bases and J by 3 bases, with 5 bases between. This CDR3 comprises 12 residues. CDR3 region: CASSPYNQPQHF. The CDR3 region has the DNA TGTGCCAGTAGTCCTTACAATCAGCCCCAGCATTTT. The variable domain in full, completed from reference TRBV19 and TRBJ1-5, reads DGGITQSPKYLFRKEGQNVTLSCEQNLNHDAMYWYRQDPGQGLRLIYYSQIVNDFQKGDIAEGYSVSREKKESFPLTVTSAQKNPTAFYLCASSPYNQPQHFGDGTRLSIL.

This clone has a handful of counts. Within the sample, other DNA sequences also encode this same CDR3. This chain uses TRBV6-6 with TRBJ1-1; D is undetermined. V lost 6 bases to trimming and J lost 2 bases, with 4 bases between them. CDR1 MNHNY and CDR2 SVGAGI come from the germline V gene (reference sequence). The CDR3 is 11 residues long. The CDR3 DNA reads TGTGCCAGCAGACTTAACACTGAAGCTTTCTTT. Its protein is CASRLNTEAFF.

This clone came up a few times. The chain is built from TRBV6-5 and TRBJ1-5; D remains unclear. The V gene lost 4 bases and the J gene lost 3 bases, with 10 bases spanning the gap. The CDR3 is made up of 14 amino acids. The germline V gene has CDR1 MNHEY and CDR2 SVGAGI. Written as DNA, the CDR3 is TGTGCCAGCAGTTTGGGCAGATTCAATCAGCCCCAGCATTTT. It codes for CASSLGRFNQPQHF.

This clone occurred a few times. The genes are TRBV4-1 and TRBJ2-7; D is undetermined. This CDR3 is 14 amino acids long. Germline CDR1 reads MGHRA; CDR2 reads YSYEKL. V lost 1 base, J lost 1 base, and 8 bases lay in between. The CDR3 spells CASSQVGSSYEQYF. The CDR3 bases are TGCGCCAGCAGCCAAGTGGGCAGTTCCTACGAGCAGTACTTC.